This T cell receptor beta chain was captured by sequencing in a study of blood T cell repertoires in COVID-19. Authors' methods: Amplification of reference gene primers provided the estimated nucleated cell counts. This table comes from immunoSEQ multiplex PCR, and its TCRdb copy is limited to in-frame clones, with some not included. Clone size and the V and J calls come from that table; the DNA yielded D and trimming. The data contain around 400,000 clones, 80% to 90% of them seen just once; the ten biggest clones take up roughly 1.2%. J gave up 2 bases and V 6 bases, and 7 bases lay outside the gene matches. Per the germline V gene, CDR1 is SEHNR and CDR2 is FQNEAQ (reference sequence). This CDR3 is built from 15 residues.

The clonotype was recovered from a man between 35 and 55 years old with acute or convalescent COVID-19. The chain joins TRBV7-9 to TRBJ2-3; 8 bases line up with TRBD1. The sample consisted of peripheral blood. CDR3 region: CASRPDREITDTQYF. The DNA for the CDR3 is TGTGCCAGCAGACCGGACAGGGAGATCACAGATACGCAGTATTTT.